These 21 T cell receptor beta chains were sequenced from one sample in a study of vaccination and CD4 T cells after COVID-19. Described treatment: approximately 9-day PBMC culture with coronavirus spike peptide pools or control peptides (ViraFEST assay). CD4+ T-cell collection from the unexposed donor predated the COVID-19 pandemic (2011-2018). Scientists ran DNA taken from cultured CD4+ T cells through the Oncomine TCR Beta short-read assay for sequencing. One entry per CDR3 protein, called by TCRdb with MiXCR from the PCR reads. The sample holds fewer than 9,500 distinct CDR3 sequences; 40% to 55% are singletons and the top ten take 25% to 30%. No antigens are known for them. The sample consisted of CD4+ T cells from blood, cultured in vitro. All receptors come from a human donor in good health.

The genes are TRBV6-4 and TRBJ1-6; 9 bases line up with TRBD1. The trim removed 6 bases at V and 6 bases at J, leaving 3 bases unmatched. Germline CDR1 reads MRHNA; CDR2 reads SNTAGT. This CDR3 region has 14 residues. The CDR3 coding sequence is TGTGCCAGCAGAGGGACAGGGTTTAATTCACCCCTCCACTTT. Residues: CASRGTGFNSPLHF.

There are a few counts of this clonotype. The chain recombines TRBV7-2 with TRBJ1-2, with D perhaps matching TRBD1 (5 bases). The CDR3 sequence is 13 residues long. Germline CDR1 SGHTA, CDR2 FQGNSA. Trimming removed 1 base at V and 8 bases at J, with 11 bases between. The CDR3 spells CASSLGGASGYTF. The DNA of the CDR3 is TGTGCCAGCAGCTTAGGAGGGGCCTCAGGCTACACCTTC.

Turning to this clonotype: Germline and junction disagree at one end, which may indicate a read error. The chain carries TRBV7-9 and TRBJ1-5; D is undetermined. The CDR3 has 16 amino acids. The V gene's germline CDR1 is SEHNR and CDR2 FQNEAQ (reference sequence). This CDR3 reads CANSSRTGYSNQPQHF. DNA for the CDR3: TGTGCCAACAGCTCGCGGACGGGTTATAGCAATCAGCCCCAGCATTTT.

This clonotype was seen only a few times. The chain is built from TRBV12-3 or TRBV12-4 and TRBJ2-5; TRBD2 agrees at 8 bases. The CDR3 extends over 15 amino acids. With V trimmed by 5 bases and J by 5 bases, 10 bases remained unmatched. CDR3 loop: CASSLTRGGPETQYF. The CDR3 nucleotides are TGTGCCAGCAGTCTCACCCGGGGGGGGCCGGAGACCCAGTACTTC.

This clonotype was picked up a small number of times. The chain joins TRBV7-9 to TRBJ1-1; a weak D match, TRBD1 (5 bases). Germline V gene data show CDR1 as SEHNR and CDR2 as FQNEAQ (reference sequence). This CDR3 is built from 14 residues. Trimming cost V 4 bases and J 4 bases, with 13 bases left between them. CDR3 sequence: CASSSTPGSTEAFF. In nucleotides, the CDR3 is TGTGCCAGCAGCTCCACCCCAGGGTCCACTGAAGCTTTCTTT.

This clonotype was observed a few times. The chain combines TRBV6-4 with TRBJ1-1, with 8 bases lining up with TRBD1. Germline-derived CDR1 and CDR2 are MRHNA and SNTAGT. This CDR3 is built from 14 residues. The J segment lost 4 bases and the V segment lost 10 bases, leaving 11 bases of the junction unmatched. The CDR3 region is CANLPGTGRTEAFF. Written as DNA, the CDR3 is TGTGCCAACTTACCAGGGACAGGCCGCACTGAAGCTTTCTTT.

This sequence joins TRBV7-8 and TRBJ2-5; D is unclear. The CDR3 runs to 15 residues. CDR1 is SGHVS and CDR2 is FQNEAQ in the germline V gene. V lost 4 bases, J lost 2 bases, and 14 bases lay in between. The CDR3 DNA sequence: TGTGCCAGCAGCTCCAACGACGGGCCTCAAGAGACCCAGTACTTC. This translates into CASSSNDGPQETQYF. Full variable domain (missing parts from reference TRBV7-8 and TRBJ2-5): GAGVSQSPRYKVAKRGQDVALRCDPISGHVSLFWYQQALGQGPEFLTYFQNEAQLDKSGLPSDRFFAERPEGSVSTLKIQRTQQEDSAVYLCASSSNDGPQETQYFGPGTRLLVL.

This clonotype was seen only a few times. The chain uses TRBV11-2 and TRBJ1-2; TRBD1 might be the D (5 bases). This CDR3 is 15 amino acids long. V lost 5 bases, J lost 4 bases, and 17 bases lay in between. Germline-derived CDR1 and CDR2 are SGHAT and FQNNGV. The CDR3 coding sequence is TGTGCCAGCAGCCCGATGCTCGAGACAGCCTATGGCTACACCTTC. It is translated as CASSPMLETAYGYTF.

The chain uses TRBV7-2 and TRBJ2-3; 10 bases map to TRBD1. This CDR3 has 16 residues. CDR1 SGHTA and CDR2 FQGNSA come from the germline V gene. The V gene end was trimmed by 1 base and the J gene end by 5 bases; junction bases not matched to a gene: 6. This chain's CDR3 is CASSLGYGTGEDTQYF. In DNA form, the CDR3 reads TGTGCCAGCAGCTTAGGTTATGGGACAGGGGAAGATACGCAGTATTTT.

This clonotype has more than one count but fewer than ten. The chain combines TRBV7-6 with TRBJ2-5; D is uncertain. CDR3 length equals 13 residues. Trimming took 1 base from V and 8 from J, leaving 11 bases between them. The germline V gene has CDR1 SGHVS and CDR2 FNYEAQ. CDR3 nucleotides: TGTGCCAGCAGCTTAGAGGCGCCCTCAACCCAGTACTTC. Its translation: CASSLEAPSTQYF.

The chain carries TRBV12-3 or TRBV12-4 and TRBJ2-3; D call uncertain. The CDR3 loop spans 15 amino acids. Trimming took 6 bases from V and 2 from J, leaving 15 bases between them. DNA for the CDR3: TGTGCCAGCAGAGCGATCGGGTCCCCCACAGATACGCAGTATTTT. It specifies CASRAIGSPTDTQYF.

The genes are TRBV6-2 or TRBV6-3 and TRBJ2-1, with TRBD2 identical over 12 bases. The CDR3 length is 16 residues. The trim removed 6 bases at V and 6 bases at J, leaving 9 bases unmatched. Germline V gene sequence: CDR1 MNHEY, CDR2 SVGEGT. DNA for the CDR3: TGTGCCAGCAGCCGTCAAACTAGCGGGGGGCCCAATGAGCAGTTCTTC. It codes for CASSRQTSGGPNEQFF.

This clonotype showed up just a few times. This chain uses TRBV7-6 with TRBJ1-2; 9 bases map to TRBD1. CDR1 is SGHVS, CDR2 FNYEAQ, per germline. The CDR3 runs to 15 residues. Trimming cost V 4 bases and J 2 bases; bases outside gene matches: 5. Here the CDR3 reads CASSSPGQGNYGYTF. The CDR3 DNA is TGTGCCAGCAGCTCTCCGGGACAGGGAAACTATGGCTACACCTTC.

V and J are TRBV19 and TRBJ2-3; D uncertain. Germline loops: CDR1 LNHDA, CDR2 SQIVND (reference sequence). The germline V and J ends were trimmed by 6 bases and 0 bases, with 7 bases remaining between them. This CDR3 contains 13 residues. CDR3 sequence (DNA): TGTGCCAGTAGCATCGGAAGCACAGATACGCAGTATTTT. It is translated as CASSIGSTDTQYF.

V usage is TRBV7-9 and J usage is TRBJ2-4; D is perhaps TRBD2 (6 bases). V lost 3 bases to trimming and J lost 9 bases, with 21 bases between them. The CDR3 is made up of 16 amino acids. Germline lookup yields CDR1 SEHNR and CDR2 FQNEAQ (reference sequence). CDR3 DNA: TGTGCCAGCAGCTTCGGTCGGGAGTCGATTACGGGCATTCAGTACTTC. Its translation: CASSFGRESITGIQYF.

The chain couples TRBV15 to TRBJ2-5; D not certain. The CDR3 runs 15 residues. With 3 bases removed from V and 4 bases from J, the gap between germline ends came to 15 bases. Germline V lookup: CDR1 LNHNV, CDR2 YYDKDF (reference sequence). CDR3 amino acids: CATSSDPTARETQYF. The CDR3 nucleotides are TGTGCCACCAGCAGTGATCCTACAGCGCGAGAGACCCAGTACTTC.

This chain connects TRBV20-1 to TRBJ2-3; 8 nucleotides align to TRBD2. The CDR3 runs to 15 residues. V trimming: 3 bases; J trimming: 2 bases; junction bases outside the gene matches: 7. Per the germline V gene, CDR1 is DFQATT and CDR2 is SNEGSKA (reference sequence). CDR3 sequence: CSASGIAGNTDTQYF. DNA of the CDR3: TGCAGTGCTAGTGGGATAGCGGGAAACACAGATACGCAGTATTTT.

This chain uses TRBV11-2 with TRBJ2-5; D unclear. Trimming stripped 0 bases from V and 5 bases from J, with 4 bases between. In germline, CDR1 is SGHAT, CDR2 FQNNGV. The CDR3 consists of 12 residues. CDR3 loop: CASSLDRETQYF. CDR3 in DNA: TGTGCCAGCAGCTTAGATAGGGAGACCCAGTACTTC.

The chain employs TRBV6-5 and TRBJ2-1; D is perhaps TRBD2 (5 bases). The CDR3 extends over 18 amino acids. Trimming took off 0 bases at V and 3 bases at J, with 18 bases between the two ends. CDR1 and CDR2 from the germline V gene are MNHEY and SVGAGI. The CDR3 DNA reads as TGTGCCAGCAGTTACTCAAAAACCCGGGGTAGGATCTACAATGAGCAGTTCTTC. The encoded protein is CASSYSKTRGRIYNEQFF.

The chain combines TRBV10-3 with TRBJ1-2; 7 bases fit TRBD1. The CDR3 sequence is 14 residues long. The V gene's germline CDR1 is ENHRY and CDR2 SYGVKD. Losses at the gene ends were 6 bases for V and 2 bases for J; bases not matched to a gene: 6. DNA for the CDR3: TGTGCCATCAGACCGGGACAGCAAAACTATGGCTACACCTTC. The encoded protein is CAIRPGQQNYGYTF.

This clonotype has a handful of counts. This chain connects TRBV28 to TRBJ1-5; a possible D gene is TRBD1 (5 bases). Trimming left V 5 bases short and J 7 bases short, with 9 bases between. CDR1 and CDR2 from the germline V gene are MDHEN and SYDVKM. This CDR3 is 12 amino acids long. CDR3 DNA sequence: TGTGCCAGCAGTACCCGACAGCAGCCCCAGCATTTT. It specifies CASSTRQQPQHF.